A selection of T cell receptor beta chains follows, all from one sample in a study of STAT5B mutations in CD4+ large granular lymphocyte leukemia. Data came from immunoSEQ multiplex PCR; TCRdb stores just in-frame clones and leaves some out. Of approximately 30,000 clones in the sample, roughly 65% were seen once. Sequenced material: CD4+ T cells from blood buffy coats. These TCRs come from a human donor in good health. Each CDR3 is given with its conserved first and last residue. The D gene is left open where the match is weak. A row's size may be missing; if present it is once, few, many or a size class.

CASSKTGRHTEAFF | TGTGCCAGCAGTAAGACAGGGAGACACACTGAAGCTTTCTTT | TRBJ1-1 | TRBV6-6 | NA | TRBD1
CAISDWIRGGYGYTF | TGTGCCATCAGTGACTGGATCCGGGGTGGCTATGGCTACACCTTC | TRBJ1-2 | TRBV10-3 | NA | NA
CASSSGTDFHEQYF | TGTGCCAGCAGCTCCGGGACAGACTTCCACGAGCAGTACTTC | TRBJ2-7 | TRBV11-1 | NA | TRBD1
CASSQDYGAGEQFF | TGTGCCAGCAGCCAAGATTACGGGGCGGGTGAGCAGTTCTTC | TRBJ2-1 | TRBV14 | NA | NA
CASSIAHTHNEQFF | TGTGCCAGTAGTATAGCGCACACCCACAATGAGCAGTTCTTC | TRBJ2-1 | TRBV19 | NA | NA
CASSLTGGYLNSPLHF | TGTGCCAGCAGCTTAACCGGGGGCTATCTGAATTCACCCCTCCACTTT | TRBJ1-6 | TRBV7-3 | NA | NA
CATVRQGAGNTIYF | TGTGCCACCGTACGTCAGGGGGCGGGAAACACCATATATTTT | TRBJ1-3 | TRBV28 | once | TRBD1
CASSPAQEAFF | TGTGCCAGCTCACCGGCTCAAGAAGCTTTCTTT | TRBJ1-1 | TRBV18 | NA | NA
CASSLRTSDNEQFF | TGTGCCAGCAGCTTAAGGACTAGCGACAATGAGCAGTTCTTC | TRBJ2-1 | TRBV7-9 | NA | TRBD2
CASSLRAGSYGGYTF | TGTGCCAGCAGTTTGCGAGCAGGGTCATATGGGGGCTACACCTTC | TRBJ1-2 | TRBV27 | once | NA
CASGQGMGTEAFF | TGTGCCTCCGGGCAGGGGATGGGCACTGAAGCTTTCTTT | TRBJ1-1 | TRBV19 | few | NA
CASSSGTGVYNEQFF | TGTGCCAGCAGCTCCGGGACAGGGGTCTACAATGAGCAGTTCTTC | TRBJ2-1 | TRBV7-2 | NA | TRBD1
CASKRQGASTDTQYF | TGCGCCAGCAAAAGACAGGGGGCTAGCACAGATACGCAGTATTTT | TRBJ2-3 | TRBV5-1 | once | TRBD1
CASSETSGGTYEQYF | TGTGCCAGCAGTGAGACTAGCGGGGGGACCTACGAGCAGTACTTC | TRBJ2-7 | TRBV28 | once | TRBD2
CASSQDDRQERKLFF | TGCGCCAGCAGCCAAGACGACAGACAAGAACGAAAACTGTTTTTT | TRBJ1-4 | TRBV4-3 | NA | NA
CASSPGLAVSYEQYF | TGTGCCAGCAGTCCGGGACTAGCGGTGTCCTACGAGCAGTACTTC | TRBJ2-7 | TRBV2 | NA | TRBD2
CASSLEGGAGGYTF | TGCGCCAGCAGCTTGGAAGGGGGCGCGGGGGGCTACACCTTC | TRBJ1-2 | TRBV5-1 | NA | TRBD1
CASILQGNTEAFF | TGTGCCAGCATTCTACAGGGGAACACTGAAGCTTTCTTT | TRBJ1-1 | TRBV6-1 | NA | NA
CASSLVGGLNPYEQYF | TGTGCCAGCAGCTTAGTCGGCGGACTAAACCCCTACGAGCAGTACTTC | TRBJ2-7 | TRBV7-3 | NA | NA
CASRPPGTGGYEQYF | TGTGCCAGCAGGCCCCCCGGGACAGGGGGCTACGAGCAGTACTTC | TRBJ2-7 | TRBV6-6 | once | TRBD1
CASSFVQYNSPLHF | TGTGCCAGCAGCTTTGTACAGTATAATTCACCCCTCCACTTT | TRBJ1-6 | TRBV5-8 | NA | NA
CASSLQYRETQYF | TGTGCCAGCAGCTTGCAATACCGAGAGACCCAGTACTTC | TRBJ2-5 | TRBV5-4 | NA | NA
CASSLGPASGNTIYF | TGTGCCAGCAGCTTAGGTCCCGCCTCTGGAAACACCATATATTTT | TRBJ1-3 | TRBV7-3 | NA | NA
CASRTDLRPEEKLFF | TGTGCCAGCAGAACGGACCTACGGCCGGAAGAAAAACTGTTTTTT | TRBJ1-4 | TRBV2 | few | NA
CASSTWTGGNEQFF | TGTGCCAGCAGCACGTGGACAGGGGGCAATGAGCAGTTCTTC | TRBJ2-1 | TRBV9 | NA | TRBD1
CASSLVGAGNTIYF | TGTGCCAGCAGCTTAGTCGGGGCTGGAAACACCATATATTTT | TRBJ1-3 | TRBV7-8 | NA | NA
CASSYSQVTSQETQYF | TGTGCCAGCAGTTACTCCCAAGTAACTAGCCAAGAGACCCAGTACTTC | TRBJ2-5 | TRBV6-6 | NA | NA
CASSPPSGEQAFF | TGTGCCAGCTCACCACCATCCGGGGAACAAGCTTTCTTT | TRBJ1-1 | TRBV18 | NA | NA
CASTQDLMNTEAFF | TGTGCCAGCACCCAGGACCTCATGAACACTGAAGCTTTCTTT | TRBJ1-1 | TRBV9 | NA | NA
CASTRTASYSYEQYF | TGTGCCAGTACCCGGACCGCATCCTACTCTTACGAGCAGTACTTC | TRBJ2-7 | TRBV19 | NA | NA
CASSRSMAPLGNAEAFF | TGCGCCAGCAGCCGGTCAATGGCACCCCTAGGGAACGCTGAAGCTTTCTTT | TRBJ1-1 | TRBV4-1 | NA | NA
CASSGGLHYGYTF | TGTGCCAGTAGTGGGGGCTTGCACTATGGCTACACCTTC | TRBJ1-2 | TRBV19 | NA | NA
CASRSGYEQYF | TGTGCCAGCAGGTCCGGATACGAGCAGTACTTC | TRBJ2-7 | TRBV19 | NA | NA
CASNDKGVPAEDTQYF | TGTGCCAGCAATGATAAGGGGGTTCCGGCCGAAGATACGCAGTATTTT | TRBJ2-3 | TRBV6-1 | NA | NA
CATVAAQADTQYF | TGTGCCACCGTCGCGGCGCAGGCAGATACGCAGTATTTT | TRBJ2-3 | TRBV10-3 | NA | NA
CASSQGQGARNTIYF | TGTGCCAGCAGTCAAGGACAGGGGGCAAGAAACACCATATATTTT | TRBJ1-3 | TRBV6-6 | once | TRBD1
CASSLAALQETQYF | TGCGCCAGCAGCTTGGCGGCTCTCCAAGAGACCCAGTACTTC | TRBJ2-5 | TRBV5-1 | NA | NA
CASGSGSGNYGYTF | TGTGCTAGTGGTTCGGGTAGCGGGAACTATGGCTACACCTTC | TRBJ1-2 | TRBV12-5 | NA | NA
CAIRTLGEGAFF | TGTGCCATCAGGACCCTTGGAGAGGGGGCTTTCTTT | TRBJ1-1 | TRBV10-3 | NA | NA
CTSSQDWSSGGEETQYF | TGCACCAGCAGCCAAGATTGGAGTAGCGGGGGGGAAGAGACCCAGTACTTC | TRBJ2-5 | TRBV1 | NA | NA
CASSSYSGTGEQFF | TGTGCCAGCAGCTCCTACTCCGGGACAGGGGAGCAGTTCTTC | TRBJ2-1 | TRBV7-6 | NA | TRBD1
CASRGLGDTQYF | TGTGCCAGCAGGGGGTTGGGTGATACGCAGTATTTT | TRBJ2-3 | TRBV11-3 | NA | NA
CASSFSSEIGTDTQYF | TGTGCCAGCAGCTTCAGCTCCGAGATCGGCACAGATACGCAGTATTTT | TRBJ2-3 | TRBV5-6 | NA | NA
CASSDSYRGLYEQYF | TGTGCCAGCAGTGACTCCTACAGGGGGCTATACGAGCAGTACTTC | TRBJ2-7 | TRBV2 | NA | TRBD1
CAITRTLATDTQYF | TGTGCCATCACCCGGACACTAGCAACAGATACGCAGTATTTT | TRBJ2-3 | TRBV10-3 | NA | NA
CASSLVGGGGEQYF | TGTGCCAGCAGCTTGGTTGGAGGGGGTGGCGAGCAGTACTTC | TRBJ2-7 | TRBV5-4 | NA | NA
CASSLGAQGGFTEAFF | TGTGCCAGCAGCTTAGGTGCACAGGGGGGATTCACTGAAGCTTTCTTT | TRBJ1-1 | TRBV11-3 | NA | TRBD1
CASSSTGPYGYTF | TGTGCCAGTAGTAGCACAGGGCCATATGGCTACACCTTC | TRBJ1-2 | TRBV19 | NA | NA